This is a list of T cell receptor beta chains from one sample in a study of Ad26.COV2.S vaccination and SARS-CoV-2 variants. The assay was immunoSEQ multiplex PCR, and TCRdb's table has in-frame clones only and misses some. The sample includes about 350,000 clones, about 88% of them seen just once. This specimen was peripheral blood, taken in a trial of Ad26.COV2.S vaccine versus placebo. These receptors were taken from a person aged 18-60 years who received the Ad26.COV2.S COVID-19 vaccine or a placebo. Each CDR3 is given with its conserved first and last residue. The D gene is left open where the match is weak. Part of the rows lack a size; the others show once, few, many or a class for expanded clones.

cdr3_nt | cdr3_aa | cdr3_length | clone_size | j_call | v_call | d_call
TGCGCCAGCAGCCAAGGTCAGGAAAGCTCCTACGAGCAGTACTTC | CASSQGQESSYEQYF | 15 | - | TRBJ2-7 | TRBV4-3 | -
TGCGCCAGCAGCCTAGGGGGGACAGGGGGTTTTGCTACGCAGTATTTT | CASSLGGTGGFATQYF | 16 | - | TRBJ2-3 | TRBV5-1 | TRBD1
TGTGCCAGCAGCGCACGACAGACTAATGAAAAACTGTTTTTT | CASSARQTNEKLFF | 14 | - | TRBJ1-4 | TRBV7-9 | -
TGTGCCAGCAGCCTCGGACAGAACACTGAAGCTTTCTTT | CASSLGQNTEAFF | 13 | - | TRBJ1-1 | TRBV7-9 | -
TGTGCCAGCAGTTCTTATAGGCCCCACAAGGGAAACTATGGCTACACCTTC | CASSSYRPHKGNYGYTF | 17 | once | TRBJ1-2 | TRBV27 | -
TGTGCCTGGAGTGTGGGAAGGGCGGCTGAAGCTTTCTTT | CAWSVGRAAEAFF | 13 | - | TRBJ1-1 | TRBV30 | -
TGTGCCAGCTCCTCGACAGGGGGCCGTGAGACCCAGTACTTC | CASSSTGGRETQYF | 14 | - | TRBJ2-5 | TRBV18 | TRBD1
TGTGCCAGCAGCCAAGATTATCAGGGGACCTATGGCTACACCTTC | CASSQDYQGTYGYTF | 15 | - | TRBJ1-2 | TRBV4-2 | -
TGTGCCAGCAGTAATTCGGGACAGGGGATGGAAAAACTGTTTTTT | CASSNSGQGMEKLFF | 15 | - | TRBJ1-4 | TRBV28 | TRBD1
TGTGCCAGTAGTCCGCGAGGTAATCAGCCCCAGCATTTT | CASSPRGNQPQHF | 13 | - | TRBJ1-5 | TRBV19 | -
TGTGCCAGCAGCCCCCGGGGGTTAGGGGGAAACACCATATATTTT | CASSPRGLGGNTIYF | 15 | - | TRBJ1-3 | TRBV7-2 | -
TGTGCCAGCAGCTTAACGGGGGATCAGCCCCAGCATTTT | CASSLTGDQPQHF | 13 | - | TRBJ1-5 | TRBV7-9 | -
TGTGCCAGCAGCCGACTAGCGGGGAACACCGGGGAGCTGTTTTTT | CASSRLAGNTGELFF | 15 | - | TRBJ2-2 | TRBV6-2/TRBV6-3 | TRBD2
TGTGCCAGCAGCTTAGGAACCTCCACCTACGAGCAGTACTTC | CASSLGTSTYEQYF | 14 | - | TRBJ2-7 | TRBV7-2 | -
TGCGCCAGCAGCTCCGGGGGCGCAACTAATGAAAAACTGTTTTTT | CASSSGGATNEKLFF | 15 | - | TRBJ1-4 | TRBV5-1 | -
TGTGCCAGCTCCCCGGGCAGGGAATATGGCTACACCTTC | CASSPGREYGYTF | 13 | - | TRBJ1-2 | TRBV18 | -
TGTGCCAGCAGTGTAACAGGGAGGGGGACTGAAGCTTTCTTT | CASSVTGRGTEAFF | 14 | - | TRBJ1-1 | TRBV7-3 | -
TGCGCCAGCAGCCAAGAAATTGGGGGGAGGCTATGGGAGACCCAGTACTTC | CASSQEIGGRLWETQYF | 17 | - | TRBJ2-5 | TRBV4-3 | -
TGTGCCAGCAGCTTCCGGGACAGTAATAGCAATCAGCCCCAGCATTTT | CASSFRDSNSNQPQHF | 16 | - | TRBJ1-5 | TRBV5-5 | TRBD1
TGTGCCAGCAGCTCCGGGACTAGTCGGGAGACCCAGTACTTC | CASSSGTSRETQYF | 14 | - | TRBJ2-5 | TRBV5-4 | TRBD2
TGTGCCAGCAGTTTATCCAGGACTAGCGGGAGTATAGGTACCGGGGAGCTGTTTTTT | CASSLSRTSGSIGTGELFF | 19 | once | TRBJ2-2 | TRBV27 | TRBD2
TGTGCCCACCCACCGGACGTCTATGGCTACACCTTC | CAHPPDVYGYTF | 12 | - | TRBJ1-2 | TRBV19 | -